The rows below give T cell receptor beta chains drawn from one sample of a study of T cells expressing NK-cell markers. TCRdb reanalyzed the 5' RACE reads and collapses them to one entry per CDR3 protein, without DNA. Its table records 350,000 to 400,000 distinct CDR3 sequences. The sequenced material came from blood T cells: a sorted CD56 or NKG2C T cell subset, CD4+ or CD8+ T cells, or bulk PBMC T cells (not recorded which). The receptors stem from a woman aged 45-59 years in good health. The CDR3 runs from the conserved cysteine through the conserved F or W. Each record gives: J gene, V gene, CDR3 protein.

>TRBJ2-1|TRBV5-1
CASSLDLNEQFF
>TRBJ1-4|TRBV5-1
CASSRGWGEKLFF
>TRBJ2-3|TRBV5-4
CASSRRDRGADTQYF
>TRBJ2-3|TRBV7-8
CASSHRLAGAPDTQYF
>TRBJ2-3|TRBV5-1
CASSFGVWDSGYTDTQYF
>TRBJ2-3|TRBV6-1
CASTVLDTQYF
>TRBJ1-1|TRBV24-1
CAPSRDRVLTEAFF
>TRBJ2-7|TRBV5-1
CASSSERENRYEQYF
>TRBJ2-1|TRBV3-1
CASSQTGGSAYNEQFF
>TRBJ2-4|TRBV20-1
CSASRKNIQYF
>TRBJ2-3|TRBV24-1
CATSRAGTRETDTQYF
>TRBJ2-1|TRBV7-7
CASSLGSGAEQFF
>TRBJ2-5|TRBV4-1
CASSHPSRTSGRERQETQYF
>TRBJ1-6|TRBV12-5
CASGLGTENSPLHF
>TRBJ2-2|TRBV27
CASSLRGTYTGELFF
>TRBJ2-5|TRBV12-5
CASGLDPRAQETQYF
>TRBJ1-2|TRBV5-1
CASSPGDQTGYTF
>TRBJ2-1|TRBV11-2
CASSLWGVGGSSYNEQFF
>TRBJ2-7|TRBV3-1
CASSQVDRGEQYF
>TRBJ2-3|TRBV20-1
CSAPDSGSADTQYF
>TRBJ2-1|TRBV20-1
CSARDFQRGSYNEQFF
>TRBJ1-2|TRBV20-1
CSARDIDYGYTF
>TRBJ2-3|TRBV20-1
CSARDPGLAVPTDTQYF
>TRBJ2-1|TRBV2
CASGPSDLYNEQFF
>TRBJ2-1|TRBV30
CAWSVGGDEQFF
>TRBJ2-1|TRBV12-3/TRBV12-4
CASFAANEQFF
>TRBJ2-1|TRBV20-1
CSARGLAGLNEQFF
>TRBJ2-1|TRBV4-2
CASSQSSGRGNEQFF
>TRBJ2-3|TRBV29-1
CSVERRDTQYF
>TRBJ2-1|TRBV5-1
CASSLELAYNEQFF
>TRBJ2-1|TRBV24-1
CATSDHTGLAKGEQFF
>TRBJ1-2|TRBV20-1
CSASFQTGTGYTF
>TRBJ2-7|TRBV19
CASSIDWGREQYF
>TRBJ2-1|TRBV5-5
CASSPGTGGRHEQFF
>TRBJ2-5|TRBV5-1
CASSSKGEETQYF
>TRBJ1-1|TRBV7-6
CASSPQTLEAFF
>TRBJ2-5|TRBV20-1
CSARDRLKETQYF
>TRBJ2-2|TRBV20-1
CSARDWKSGELFF